This section outlines one T cell receptor (beta chain) sequence together with its context. The CDR3 extends over 14 amino acids. Trimming cost V 3 bases and J 6 bases, with 11 bases left between them. Germline CDR1 is KGHSH and CDR2 is LQKENI. The data derive from a study of blood T cell repertoires in COVID-19. Overall study context: PBMCs, B-cell-depleted T cells, or T cells provided the cDNA or gDNA that made up the material.

Method: immunoSEQ multiplex PCR; TCRdb's copy keeps in-frame clones and lacks some. The sample includes about 140,000 clones, about 83% of them seen just once. V gene TRBV18 combines with J gene TRBJ2-2; D is possibly TRBD2 (6 bases). The sample was peripheral blood. The source of this sequence is a human donor in a cohort sampled during active COVID-19. The CDR3, as DNA: TGTGCCAGCTCACCCACAAGGGAGGCCGGGGAGCTGTTTTTT. Translation gives CASSPTREAGELFF.